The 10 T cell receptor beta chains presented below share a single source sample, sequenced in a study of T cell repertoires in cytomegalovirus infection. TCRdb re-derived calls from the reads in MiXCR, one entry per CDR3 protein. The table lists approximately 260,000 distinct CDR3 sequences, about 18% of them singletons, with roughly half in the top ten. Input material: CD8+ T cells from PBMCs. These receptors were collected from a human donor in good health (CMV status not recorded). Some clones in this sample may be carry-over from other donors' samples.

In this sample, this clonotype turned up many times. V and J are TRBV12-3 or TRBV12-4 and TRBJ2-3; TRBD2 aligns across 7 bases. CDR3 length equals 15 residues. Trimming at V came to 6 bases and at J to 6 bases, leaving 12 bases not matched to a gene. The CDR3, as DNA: TGTGCCAGCAGCCCACGGAGCGGGGACGGGGATACGCAGTATTTT. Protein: CASSPRSGDGDTQYF.

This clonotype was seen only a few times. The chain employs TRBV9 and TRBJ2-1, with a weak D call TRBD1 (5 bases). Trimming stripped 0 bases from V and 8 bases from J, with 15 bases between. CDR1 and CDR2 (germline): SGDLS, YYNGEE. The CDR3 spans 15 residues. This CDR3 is CASSVGGREGDEQFF. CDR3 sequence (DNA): TGTGCCAGCAGCGTAGGGGGCAGGGAAGGCGATGAGCAGTTCTTC.

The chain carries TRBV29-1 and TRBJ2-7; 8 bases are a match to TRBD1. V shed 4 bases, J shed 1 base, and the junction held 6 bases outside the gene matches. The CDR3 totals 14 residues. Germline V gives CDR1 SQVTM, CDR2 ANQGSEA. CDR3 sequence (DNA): TGCAGCGTTGCCGGGACAGGCCCGTCCTACGAGCAGTACTTC. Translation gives CSVAGTGPSYEQYF.

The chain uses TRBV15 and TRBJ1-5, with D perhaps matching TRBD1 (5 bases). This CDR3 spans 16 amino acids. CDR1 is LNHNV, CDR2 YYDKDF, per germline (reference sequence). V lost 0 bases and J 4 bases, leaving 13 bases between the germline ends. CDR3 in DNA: TGTGCCACCAGCAGAGAAAGGCGTGGGGGAAATCAGCCCCAGCATTTT. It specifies CATSRERRGGNQPQHF.

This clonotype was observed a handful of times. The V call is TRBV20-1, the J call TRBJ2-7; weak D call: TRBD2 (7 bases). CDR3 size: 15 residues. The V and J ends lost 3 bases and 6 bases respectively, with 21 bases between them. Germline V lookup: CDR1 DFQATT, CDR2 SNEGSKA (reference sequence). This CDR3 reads CSASTGGRVRGEQYF. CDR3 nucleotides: TGCAGTGCTAGTACCGGGGGGCGAGTACGGGGCGAGCAGTACTTC.

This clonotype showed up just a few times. CDR3 nucleotides: TGTGCCAGCAGCACCCGGAGGGAACAAGAGACCCAGTACTTC. Its protein is CASSTRREQETQYF. The V call is TRBV7-9, the J call TRBJ2-5, with D possibly TRBD2 on 6 matching bases. The CDR3 covers 14 residues. CDR1 is SEHNR and CDR2 is FQNEAQ in the germline V gene (reference sequence). V lost 5 bases to trimming and J lost 2 bases, with 12 bases between them.

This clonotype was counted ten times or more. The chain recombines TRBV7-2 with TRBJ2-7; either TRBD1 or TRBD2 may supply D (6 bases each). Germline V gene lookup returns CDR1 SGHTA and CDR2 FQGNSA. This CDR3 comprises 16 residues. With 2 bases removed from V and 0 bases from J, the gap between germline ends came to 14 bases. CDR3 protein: CASSLRGRDDSYEQYF. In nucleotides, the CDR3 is TGTGCCAGCAGCTTACGGGGGCGGGACGACTCCTACGAGCAGTACTTC.

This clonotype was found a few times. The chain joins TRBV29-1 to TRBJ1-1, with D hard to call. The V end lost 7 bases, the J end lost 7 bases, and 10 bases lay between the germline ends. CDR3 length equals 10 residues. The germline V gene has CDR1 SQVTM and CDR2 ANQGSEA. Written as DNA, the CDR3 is TGCAGCGCCCTCGTCGTTGAAGCTTTCTTT. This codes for CSALVVEAFF.

The CDR3 spells CASSHRGGISYNEQFF. The CDR3 region has the DNA TGTGCCAGCAGCCACAGGGGTGGTATATCCTACAATGAGCAGTTCTTC. The V call is TRBV5-4, the J call TRBJ2-1, with 7 bases fitting TRBD1. V trimming: 4 bases; J trimming: 1 base; junction bases outside the gene matches: 8. Germline values: CDR1 SGHNT, CDR2 YYREEE (reference sequence). The CDR3 runs 16 residues.

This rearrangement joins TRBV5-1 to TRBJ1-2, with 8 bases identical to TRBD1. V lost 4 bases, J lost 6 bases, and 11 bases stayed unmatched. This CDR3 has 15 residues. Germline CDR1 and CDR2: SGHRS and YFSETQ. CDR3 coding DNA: TGCGCCAGCAGCCCCGGACAGGGCGTTAATAATGGCTACACCTTC. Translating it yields CASSPGQGVNNGYTF. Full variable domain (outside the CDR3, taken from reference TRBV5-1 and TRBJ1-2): KAGVTQTPRYLIKTRGQQVTLSCSPISGHRSVSWYQQTPGQGLQFLFEYFSETQRNKGNFPGRFSGRQFSNSRSEMNVSTLELGDSALYLCASSPGQGVNNGYTFGSGTRLTVV.